This TCR beta chain came from a study of cytomegalovirus exposure and HLA in healthy donors. Study-wide points: There were some V segments, including TRBV6-2 and TRBV6-3, excluded as indistinguishable. Presence/absence analysis assumed near-uniform sequencing depth across donors. More clonal expansion characterized HLA-associated TCR beta chains than equally common others in a later analysis.

Regarding this clone: Its antigen is undetermined.

Losses at the gene ends were 4 bases for V and 11 bases for J; bases not matched to a gene: 13. The CDR3 spans 15 residues. Germline V gene lookup returns CDR1 KGHSH and CDR2 LQKENI. PCR was performed using 60 Vbeta and 13 Jbeta primers. Assay used: immunoSEQ multiplex PCR; TCRdb lists only in-frame clones, some missing. This repertoire shows 210,000 or so clones, over 75% found once; its top ten account for approximately 0.47%. The genes are TRBV18 and TRBJ2-5, with 10 bases that match TRBD2. The TCR comes from a boy younger than 18 in good health and CMV-seronegative. The sample consisted of PBMCs. CDR3 sequence: CASSLPGLAREGQYF. In nucleotides, the CDR3 is TGTGCCAGCTCACTACCGGGACTAGCGCGGGAGGGGCAGTACTTC.